This T cell receptor (beta chain) was recorded in a study of patients and donors after allogeneic stem cell transplantation. This clonotype was observed a few times. CDR3 size: 14 residues. Germline CDR1 LGHDT, CDR2 YNNKEL (reference sequence). V was shortened by 3 bases and J by 7 bases, with 10 bases between the two germline ends. From the RT-PCR reads, TCRdb called clonotypes with MiXCR, one entry per CDR3 protein. The sample lists roughly 200,000 distinct CDR3 sequences, over 30% occurring once. The sequencing input was blood, either unsorted or a sorted T cell fraction (not recorded which). This sequence joins TRBV3-1 and TRBJ1-6, with D uncertain. The TCR originated in a human donor who was either an allogeneic HSCT recipient or a stem cell or donor lymphocyte infusion donor (not recorded which). It is not recorded whose cells these are; they may come from a transplant donor. CDR3 in DNA: TGTGCCAGCAGCCAGTCCGACCGAAATTCACCCCTCCACTTT. This gives the protein CASSQSDRNSPLHF.